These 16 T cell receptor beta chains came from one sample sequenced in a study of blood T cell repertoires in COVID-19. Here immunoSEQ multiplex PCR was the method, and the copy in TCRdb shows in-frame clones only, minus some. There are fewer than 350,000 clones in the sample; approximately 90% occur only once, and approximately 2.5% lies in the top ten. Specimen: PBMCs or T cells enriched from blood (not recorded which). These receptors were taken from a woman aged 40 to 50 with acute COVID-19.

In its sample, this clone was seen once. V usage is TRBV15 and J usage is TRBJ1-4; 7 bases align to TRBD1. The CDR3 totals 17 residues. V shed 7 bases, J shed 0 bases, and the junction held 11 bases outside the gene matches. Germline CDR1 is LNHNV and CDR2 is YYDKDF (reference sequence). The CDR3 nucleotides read TGTGCCACCACCGGGACAGCTAGGGGTACAACTAATGAAAAACTGTTTTTT. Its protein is CATTGTARGTTNEKLFF.

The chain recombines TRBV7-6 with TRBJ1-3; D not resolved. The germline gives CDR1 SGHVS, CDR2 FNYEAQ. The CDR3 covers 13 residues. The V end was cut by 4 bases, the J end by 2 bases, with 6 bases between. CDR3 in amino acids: CASSSTAGNTIYF. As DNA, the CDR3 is TGTGCCAGCAGCTCCACAGCTGGAAACACCATATATTTT. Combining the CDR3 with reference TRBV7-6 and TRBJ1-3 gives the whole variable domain GAGVSQSPRYKVTKRGQDVALRCDPISGHVSLYWYRQALGQGPEFLTYFNYEAQQDKSGLPNDRFSAERPEGSISTLTIQRTEQRDSAMYRCASSSTAGNTIYFGEGSWLTVV.

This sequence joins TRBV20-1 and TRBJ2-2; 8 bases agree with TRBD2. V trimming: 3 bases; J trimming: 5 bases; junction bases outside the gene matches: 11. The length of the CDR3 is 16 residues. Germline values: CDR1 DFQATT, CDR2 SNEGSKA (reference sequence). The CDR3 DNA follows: TGCAGTGCTAGTGGTCGCCTAGCGGGCCCGACCGGGGAGCTGTTTTTT. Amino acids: CSASGRLAGPTGELFF.

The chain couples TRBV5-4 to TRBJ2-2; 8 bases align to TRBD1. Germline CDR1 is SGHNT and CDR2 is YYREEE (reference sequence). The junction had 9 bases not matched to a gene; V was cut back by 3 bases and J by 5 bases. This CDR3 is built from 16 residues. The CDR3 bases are TGTGCCAGCAGCTCCCCGACAGGGGTTTTGACCGGGGAGCTGTTTTTT. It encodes CASSSPTGVLTGELFF.

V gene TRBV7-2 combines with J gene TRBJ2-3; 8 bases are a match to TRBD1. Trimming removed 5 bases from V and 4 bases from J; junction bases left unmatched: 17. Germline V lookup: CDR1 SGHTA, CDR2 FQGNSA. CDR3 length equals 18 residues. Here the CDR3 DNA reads TGTGCCAGCAGCATTTCCGGGACAGGACTTGTATTAGCAGATACGCAGTATTTT. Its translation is CASSISGTGLVLADTQYF.

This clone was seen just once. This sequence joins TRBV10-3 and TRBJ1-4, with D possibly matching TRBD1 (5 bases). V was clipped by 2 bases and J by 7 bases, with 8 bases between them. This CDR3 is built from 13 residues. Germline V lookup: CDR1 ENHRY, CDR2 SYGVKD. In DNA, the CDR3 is TGTGCCATCAGTGAGGGGGCTGTTGAAAAACTGTTTTTT. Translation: CAISEGAVEKLFF.

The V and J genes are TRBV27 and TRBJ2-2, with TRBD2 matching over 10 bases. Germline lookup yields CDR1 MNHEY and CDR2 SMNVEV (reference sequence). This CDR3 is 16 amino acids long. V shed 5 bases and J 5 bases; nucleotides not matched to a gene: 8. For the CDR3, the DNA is TGTGCCAGCAGTCCCCTTGCTAGCGGGGGTACCGGGGAGCTGTTTTTT. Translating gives CASSPLASGGTGELFF.

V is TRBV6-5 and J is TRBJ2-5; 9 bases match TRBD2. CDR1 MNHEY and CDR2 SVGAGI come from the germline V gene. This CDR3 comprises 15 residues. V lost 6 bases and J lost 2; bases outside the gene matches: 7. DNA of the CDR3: TGTGCCAGCAGACTGGGGACTAGCAGACAAGAGACCCAGTACTTC. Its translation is CASRLGTSRQETQYF.

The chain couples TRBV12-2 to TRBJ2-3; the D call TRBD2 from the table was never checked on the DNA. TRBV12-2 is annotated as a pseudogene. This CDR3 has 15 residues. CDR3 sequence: CASRLGWGGTDTQYF. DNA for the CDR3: TGTGCAAGTCGCTTAGGCTGGGGGGGCACAGATACGCAGTATTTT.

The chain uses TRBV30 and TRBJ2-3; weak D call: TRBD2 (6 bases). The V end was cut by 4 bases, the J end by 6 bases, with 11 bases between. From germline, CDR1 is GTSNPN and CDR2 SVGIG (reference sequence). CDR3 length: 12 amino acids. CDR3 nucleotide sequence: TGTGCCTGGAATTCGGGGGTTGATACGCAGTATTTT. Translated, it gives CAWNSGVDTQYF.

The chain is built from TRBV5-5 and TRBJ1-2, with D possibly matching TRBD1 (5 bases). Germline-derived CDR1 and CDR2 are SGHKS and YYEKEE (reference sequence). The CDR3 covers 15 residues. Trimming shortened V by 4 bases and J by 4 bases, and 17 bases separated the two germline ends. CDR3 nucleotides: TGTGCCAGCAGCGAAGCCGGGGGGGGTCGCTATGGCTACACCTTC. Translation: CASSEAGGGRYGYTF.

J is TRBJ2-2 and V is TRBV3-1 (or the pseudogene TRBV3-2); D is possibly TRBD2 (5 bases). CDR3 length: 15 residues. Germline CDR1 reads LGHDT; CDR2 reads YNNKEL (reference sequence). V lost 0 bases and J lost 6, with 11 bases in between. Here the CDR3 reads CASSQEIGSAGELFF. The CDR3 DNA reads TGTGCCAGCAGCCAAGAAATAGGTAGCGCCGGGGAGCTGTTTTTT.

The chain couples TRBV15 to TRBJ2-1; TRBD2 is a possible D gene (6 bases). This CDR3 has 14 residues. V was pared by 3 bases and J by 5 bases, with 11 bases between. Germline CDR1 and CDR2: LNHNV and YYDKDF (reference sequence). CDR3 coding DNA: TGTGCCACCAGCAGGGGACTTTCGGACAATGAGCAGTTCTTC. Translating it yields CATSRGLSDNEQFF.

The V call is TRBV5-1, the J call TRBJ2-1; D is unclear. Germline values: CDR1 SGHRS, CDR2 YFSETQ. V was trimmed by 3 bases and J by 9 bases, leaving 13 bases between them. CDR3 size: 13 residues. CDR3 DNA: TGCGCCAGCAGCTCGATCTATTACGGTGAGCAGTTCTTC. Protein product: CASSSIYYGEQFF. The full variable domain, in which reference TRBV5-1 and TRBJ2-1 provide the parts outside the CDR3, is KAGVTQTPRYLIKTRGQQVTLSCSPISGHRSVSWYQQTPGQGLQFLFEYFSETQRNKGNFPGRFSGRQFSNSRSEMNVSTLELGDSALYLCASSSIYYGEQFFGPGTRLTVL.

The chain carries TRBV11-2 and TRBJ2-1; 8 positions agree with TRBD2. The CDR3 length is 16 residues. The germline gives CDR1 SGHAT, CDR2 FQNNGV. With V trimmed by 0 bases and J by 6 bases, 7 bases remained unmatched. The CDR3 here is CASSLETLTSGNEQFF. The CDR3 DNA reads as TGTGCCAGCAGCTTAGAAACGCTTACTAGCGGCAATGAGCAGTTCTTC.

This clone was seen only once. CDR3 in DNA: TGTGCCAGCAGCCCGGGAGGGGCTGGGGCCAACGTCCTGACTTTC. It translates to CASSPGGAGANVLTF. The chain joins TRBV5-6 to TRBJ2-6; 8 nucleotides match TRBD2. Germline CDR1 and CDR2: SGHDT and YYEEEE. CDR3 length equals 15 residues. The V segment lost 4 bases and the J segment 2 bases; nucleotides outside the gene matches: 2.